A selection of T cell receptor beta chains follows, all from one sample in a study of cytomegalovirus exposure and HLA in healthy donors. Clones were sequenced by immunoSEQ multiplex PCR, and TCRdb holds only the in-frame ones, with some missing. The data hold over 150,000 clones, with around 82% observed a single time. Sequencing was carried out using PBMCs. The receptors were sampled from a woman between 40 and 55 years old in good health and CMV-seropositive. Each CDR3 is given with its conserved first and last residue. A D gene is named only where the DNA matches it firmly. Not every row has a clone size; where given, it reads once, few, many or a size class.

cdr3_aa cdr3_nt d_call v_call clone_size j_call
CASSEGGQGPYEQYF TGCGCCAGCAGTGAAGGGGGACAGGGGCCCTACGAGCAGTACTTC TRBD1 TRBV10-1 - TRBJ2-7
CASSLVQGNTEAFF TGCGCCAGCAGCTTGGTACAGGGGAACACTGAAGCTTTCTTT - TRBV5-1 - TRBJ1-1
CASSPGQGINGYTF TGTGCCAGCAGCCCAGGACAGGGAATCAATGGCTACACCTTC TRBD1 TRBV27 once TRBJ1-2
CSVGGQGHEKLFF TGCAGCGTGGGGGGACAGGGTCATGAAAAACTGTTTTTT TRBD1 TRBV29-1 - TRBJ1-4
CASSLVRLGGEQYF TGTGCCAGCAGCTTAGTGCGGCTCGGCGGCGAGCAGTACTTC - TRBV11-2 - TRBJ2-7
CASSQEVGGTYEQYF TGCGCCAGCAGCCAAGAGGTGGGAGGGACCTACGAGCAGTACTTC TRBD2 TRBV4-1 - TRBJ2-7
CASSFVSGRAEQYF TGTGCCAGCAGCTTCGTTTCTGGTCGAGCCGAGCAGTACTTC - TRBV14 - TRBJ2-7
CASSQTAVSYNEQFF TGTGCCAGCAGCCAAACAGCTGTATCCTACAATGAGCAGTTCTTC - TRBV14 - TRBJ2-1
CATSATGSGSRGNQPQHF TGTGCCACCAGCGCCACGGGGTCTGGAAGCAGGGGTAATCAGCCCCAGCATTTT - TRBV15 - TRBJ1-5
CASSYFSGSIPHEQYF TGTGCCAGCAGTTACTTTAGCGGGAGTATCCCCCACGAGCAGTACTTC TRBD2 TRBV6-6 - TRBJ2-7
CASSVAVAGGQSEQYF TGTGCCAGCAGCGTAGCTGTAGCGGGAGGGCAGAGCGAGCAGTACTTC TRBD2 TRBV9 - TRBJ2-7
CASSFTAGNDEQFF TGCGCCAGCAGCTTCACGGCAGGGAACGATGAGCAGTTCTTC - TRBV5-1 once TRBJ2-1
CASSLSGGGLDEQYF TGTGCCAGCAGCTTAAGCGGAGGAGGGTTGGACGAGCAGTACTTC - TRBV7-9 few TRBJ2-7